This TCR beta chain was retrieved from a study of blood T cell repertoires in COVID-19. As for the study in general: Samples of COVID-19 (acute and convalescent) were obtained from the United States, Italy and Spain. PBMCs, B-cell-depleted T cells, or T cells were the source of the cDNA or gDNA that made up the material.

About this clone itself: This sample also contains other DNA sequences that code for the same CDR3.

CDR3 length: 15 residues. CDR1 is SGHRS and CDR2 is YFSETQ in the germline V gene. V lost 3 bases and J lost 4; bases outside the gene matches: 3. As handled by the study authors: Amplifying reference gene primers gave estimates of nucleated cell counts. Repertoires were generated with immunoSEQ multiplex PCR, while TCRdb's copy carries only in-frame clones and drops some. V and J calls and clone size are copied from that table; D and trimming were computed from the DNA. Seen here are around 270,000 clones, 80% to 85% observed once, and the top ten hold about 1.5%. This TCR was recovered from a woman between 40 and 50 years old who had recovered from COVID-19. Sequenced input: peripheral blood. The chain couples TRBV5-1 to TRBJ2-7, with 14 bases lining up with TRBD2. CDR3 in DNA: TGCGCCAGCAGCTCCGGACTAGCGGGGGGTTACGAGCAGTACTTC. This sequence encodes CASSSGLAGGYEQYF.